The 16 T cell receptor beta chains presented below share a single source sample, sequenced in a study of T cells in localized non-small cell lung cancer. Profiling relied on immunoSEQ multiplex PCR, and the TCRdb table lists in-frame clones only, not all of them. Among 1,200 or so clones, about 26% were seen once, and the ten largest hold roughly 10%. The sample consisted of normal lung tissue next to the tumor, taken before any cancer treatment. These receptor sequences come from a male donor aged 60 or over with stage I lung adenocarcinoma.

This clone was counted only a few times. The rearrangement uses TRBV6-1 and TRBJ1-1, with D perhaps TRBD1 (6 bases). CDR1 is MNHNS, CDR2 SASEGT, per germline. The CDR3 totals 16 residues. V gave up 0 bases and J gave up 6 bases, with 17 bases separating them. In DNA form, the CDR3 reads TGTGCCAGCAGTGAAGCGCTTCTAGGGGGAACAGCTGAAGCTTTCTTT. Protein sequence: CASSEALLGGTAEAFF.

The chain uses TRBV30 and TRBJ2-7, with 9 bases lining up with TRBD2. The CDR3 is 15 amino acids. Germline trimming cut 5 bases from V and 6 bases from J; bases unmatched to any gene: 14. From germline, CDR1 is GTSNPN and CDR2 SVGIG (reference sequence). The CDR3 DNA reads as TGTGCCTGGGCCGTGAGCGGGAGGCTCCGCGGCGAGCAGTACTTC. Translated, it gives CAWAVSGRLRGEQYF.

The chain links TRBV14 to TRBJ1-1; weak D call: TRBD1 (6 bases). CDR3 length: 13 residues. V lost 4 bases, J lost 4 bases, and 10 bases lay in between. Germline V gene sequence: CDR1 SGHDN, CDR2 FVKESK. The CDR3 sequence: CASSLIRGTEAFF. Here the CDR3 DNA reads TGTGCCAGCAGCCTGATCAGGGGCACTGAAGCTTTCTTT.

The V and J genes are TRBV9 and TRBJ1-4; D remains unclear. Per the germline V gene, CDR1 is SGDLS and CDR2 is YYNGEE. The CDR3 runs 12 residues. Trimming took 4 bases from V and 14 from J, leaving 15 bases between them. The CDR3 bases are TGTGCCAGCAGCCGGACCCCGAACCGGCTGTTTTTT. Protein sequence: CASSRTPNRLFF.

The rearrangement uses TRBV19 and TRBJ1-4; D is unresolved. Trimming stripped 5 bases from V and 3 bases from J, with 7 bases between. This CDR3 is built from 13 residues. Germline V gene lookup returns CDR1 LNHDA and CDR2 SQIVND (reference sequence). DNA for the CDR3: TGTGCCAGTAGTGAGGAGGCTAATGAAAAACTGTTTTTT. It translates to CASSEEANEKLFF.

The table lists this clone with a few counts. The genes are TRBV29-1 and TRBJ2-2; a weak D match, TRBD2 (6 bases). This CDR3 spans 12 amino acids. CDR1 and CDR2 (germline): SQVTM, ANQGSEA. Trimming stripped 4 bases from V and 9 bases from J, with 12 bases between. As DNA, the CDR3 is TGCAGCGTTGGGGACTTGGGGTGGGAGCTGTTTTTT. This codes for CSVGDLGWELFF.

The chain is built from TRBV28 and TRBJ1-4; D possibly corresponds to TRBD1 (5 bases). Germline-derived CDR1 and CDR2 are MDHEN and SYDVKM. V lost 5 bases to trimming and J lost 1 base, with 17 bases between them. The CDR3 contains 17 residues. The CDR3 loop is CASSPYAGRGTNEKLFF. In DNA form, the CDR3 reads TGTGCCAGCAGTCCTTATGCGGGGCGGGGAACTAATGAAAAACTGTTTTTT.

Only a few counts were recorded for this clone. This chain connects TRBV11-3 to TRBJ1-4; the D is unclear. V lost 2 bases and J lost 3, with 7 bases in between. Germline V gene sequence: CDR1 SGHNT, CDR2 YENEEA. The CDR3 is made up of 14 amino acids. The CDR3 DNA follows: TGTGCCAGCAGCTTACTGGGTGCTAATGAAAAACTGTTTTTT. This gives the protein CASSLLGANEKLFF.

The genes are TRBV1 and TRBJ1-3. TRBV1 is an annotated pseudogene. CDR3 length: 15 amino acids. DNA for the CDR3: TGCGCCAGCAGCCAAGCGGGGGGGGCTGGAAACACCATATATTTT. The encoded protein is CASSQAGGAGNTIYF.

V is TRBV9 and J is TRBJ2-3; D might be TRBD1 (6 bases). This CDR3 region has 15 residues. Trimming shortened V by 0 bases and J by 0 bases, and 8 bases separated the two germline ends. Germline V gives CDR1 SGDLS, CDR2 YYNGEE. The CDR3 sequence is CASSVEGDSTDTQYF. The DNA of the CDR3 is TGTGCCAGCAGCGTAGAGGGGGATAGCACAGATACGCAGTATTTT.

This clone was seen just once. CDR3 sequence reads: CATSRVDRGRGGSNQPQHF. CDR3 in DNA: TGTGCCACCAGCAGAGTCGACAGGGGGCGAGGAGGAAGCAATCAGCCCCAGCATTTT. V is TRBV15 and J is TRBJ1-5, with 10 bases aligning to TRBD1. Germline assignment: CDR1 LNHNV and CDR2 YYDKDF (reference sequence). The CDR3 runs 19 residues. V lost 1 base to trimming and J lost 1 base; unmatched junction nucleotides: 10.

This clone was seen just once. This chain joins TRBV19 and TRBJ1-5, with 7 bases fitting TRBD1. There are 16 residues in the CDR3. Germline values: CDR1 LNHDA, CDR2 SQIVND (reference sequence). Trimming removed 3 bases from V and 3 bases from J; junction bases left unmatched: 8. CDR3 nucleotide sequence: TGTGCCAGTAGTATCCGGGGGACAGCAATCAATCAGCCCCAGCATTTT. Its translation is CASSIRGTAINQPQHF.

This clone was counted only a few times. J is TRBJ1-6 and V is TRBV30; 8 nucleotides align to TRBD1. CDR3 size: 14 residues. The V gene's germline CDR1 is GTSNPN and CDR2 SVGIG (reference sequence). Trimming cost V 0 bases and J 7 bases; bases outside gene matches: 2. The CDR3 sequence: CAWSVTGGNSPLHF. CDR3 sequence (DNA): TGTGCCTGGAGTGTAACAGGGGGGAATTCACCCCTCCACTTT.

This clone has a handful of counts. This chain uses TRBV9 with TRBJ2-3; D possibly matches TRBD1 or TRBD2 (6 bases each). The V gene's germline CDR1 is SGDLS and CDR2 YYNGEE. The CDR3 has 14 residues. Trimming cost V 3 bases and J 4 bases, with 12 bases left between them. The CDR3 reads CASSAGGGPDTQYF. CDR3 DNA sequence: TGTGCCAGCAGCGCAGGAGGGGGGCCAGATACGCAGTATTTT.

The chain recombines TRBV30 with TRBJ1-5, with 9 positions matching TRBD1. V shed 0 bases, J shed 6 bases, and the junction held 9 bases outside the gene matches. This CDR3 has 16 amino acids. Germline assignment: CDR1 GTSNPN and CDR2 SVGIG (reference sequence). The CDR3 sequence: CAWSVTGGPKGQPQHF. The DNA of the CDR3 is TGTGCCTGGAGTGTCACAGGGGGCCCGAAGGGTCAGCCCCAGCATTTT.

About this clone: Other DNA sequences in this specimen translate into the identical CDR3. The J gene is TRBJ1-2, the V gene TRBV18; the D gene is possibly TRBD1 (5 bases). With 0 bases removed from V and 0 bases from J, the gap between germline ends came to 8 bases. The CDR3 length is 15 residues. Germline CDR1 is KGHSH and CDR2 is LQKENI. CDR3 in DNA: TGTGCCAGCTCACCACCGGCAGGGACTAACTATGGCTACACCTTC. This codes for CASSPPAGTNYGYTF.